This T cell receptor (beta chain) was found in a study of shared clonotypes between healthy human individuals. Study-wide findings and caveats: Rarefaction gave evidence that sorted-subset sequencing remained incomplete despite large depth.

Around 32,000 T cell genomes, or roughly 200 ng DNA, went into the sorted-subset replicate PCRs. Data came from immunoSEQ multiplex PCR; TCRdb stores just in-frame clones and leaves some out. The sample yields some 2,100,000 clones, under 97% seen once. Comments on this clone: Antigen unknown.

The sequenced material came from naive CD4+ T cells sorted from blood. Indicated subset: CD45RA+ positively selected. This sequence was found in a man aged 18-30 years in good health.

The CDR3 reads CASKTIDSPLHF. DNA of the CDR3: TGTGCCAGTAAGACCATAGATTCACCCCTCCACTTT. The chain has TRBV19 and TRBJ1-6; D call uncertain. In germline, CDR1 is LNHDA, CDR2 SQIVND (reference sequence). The CDR3 spans 12 residues. Deletions cut 7 bases from V and 8 bases from J, with 9 bases between.